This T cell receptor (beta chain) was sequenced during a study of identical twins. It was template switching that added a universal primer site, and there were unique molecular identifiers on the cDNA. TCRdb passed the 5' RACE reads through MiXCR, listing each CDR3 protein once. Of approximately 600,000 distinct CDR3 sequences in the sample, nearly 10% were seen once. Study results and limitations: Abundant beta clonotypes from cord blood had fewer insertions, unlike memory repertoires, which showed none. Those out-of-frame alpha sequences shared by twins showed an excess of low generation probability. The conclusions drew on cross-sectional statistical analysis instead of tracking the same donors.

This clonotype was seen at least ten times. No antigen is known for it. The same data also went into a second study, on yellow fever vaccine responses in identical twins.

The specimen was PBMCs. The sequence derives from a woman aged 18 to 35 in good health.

The DNA for the CDR3 is TGTGCCAGCAGTTACTCGACTAGCGGGGCCTACGAGCAGTACTTC. Encoded protein: CASSYSTSGAYEQYF. The gene calls are TRBV6-5 and TRBJ2-7; 11 nucleotides align to TRBD2. Per germline, CDR1 MNHEY and CDR2 SVGAGI. Trimming at V came to 0 bases and at J to 2 bases, leaving 0 bases not matched to a gene. The CDR3 is 15 residues long.